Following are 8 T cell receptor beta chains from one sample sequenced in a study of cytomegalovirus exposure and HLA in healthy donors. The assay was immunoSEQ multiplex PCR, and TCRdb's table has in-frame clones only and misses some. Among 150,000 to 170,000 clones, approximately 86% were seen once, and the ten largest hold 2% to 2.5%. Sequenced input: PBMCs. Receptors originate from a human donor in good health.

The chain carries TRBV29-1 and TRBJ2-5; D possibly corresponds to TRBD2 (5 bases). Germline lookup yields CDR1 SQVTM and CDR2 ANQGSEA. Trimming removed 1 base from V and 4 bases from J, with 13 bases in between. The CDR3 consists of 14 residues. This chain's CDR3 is CSVEVRLAGETQYF. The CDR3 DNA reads TGCAGCGTTGAAGTACGCCTAGCTGGAGAGACCCAGTACTTC.

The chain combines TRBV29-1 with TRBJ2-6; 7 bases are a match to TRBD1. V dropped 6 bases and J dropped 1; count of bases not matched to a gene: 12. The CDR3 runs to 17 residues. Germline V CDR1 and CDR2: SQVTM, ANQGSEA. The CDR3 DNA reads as TGCAGCGTGGCACGGGACAGCTCCGCGTCTGGGGCCAACGTCCTGACTTTC. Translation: CSVARDSSASGANVLTF.

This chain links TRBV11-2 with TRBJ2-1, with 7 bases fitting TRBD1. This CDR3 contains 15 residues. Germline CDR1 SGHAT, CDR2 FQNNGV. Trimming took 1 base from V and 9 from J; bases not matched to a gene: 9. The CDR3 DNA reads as TGTGCCAGCAGCTTAGTTGGGGACAGCAGAAGTGAGCAGTTCTTC. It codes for CASSLVGDSRSEQFF.

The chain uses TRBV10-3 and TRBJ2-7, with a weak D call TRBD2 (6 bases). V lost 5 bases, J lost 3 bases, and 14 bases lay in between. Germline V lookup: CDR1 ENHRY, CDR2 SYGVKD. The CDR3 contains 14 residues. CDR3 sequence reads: CAISTAGYGYEQYF. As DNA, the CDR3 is TGTGCCATCAGTACCGCGGGGTATGGCTACGAGCAGTACTTC.

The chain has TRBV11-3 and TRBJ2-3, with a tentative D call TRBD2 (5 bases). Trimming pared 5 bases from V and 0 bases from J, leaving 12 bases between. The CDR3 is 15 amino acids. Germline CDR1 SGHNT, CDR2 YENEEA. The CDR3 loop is CASSVGSGSTDTQYF. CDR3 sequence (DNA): TGTGCCAGCAGCGTAGGGAGCGGTAGCACAGATACGCAGTATTTT.

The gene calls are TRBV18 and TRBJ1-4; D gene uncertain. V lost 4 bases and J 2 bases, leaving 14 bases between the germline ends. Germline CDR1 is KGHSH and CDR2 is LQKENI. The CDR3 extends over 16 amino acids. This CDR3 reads CASSRQEGVTNEKLFF. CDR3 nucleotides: TGTGCCAGCTCACGGCAGGAGGGTGTCACTAATGAAAAACTGTTTTTT.

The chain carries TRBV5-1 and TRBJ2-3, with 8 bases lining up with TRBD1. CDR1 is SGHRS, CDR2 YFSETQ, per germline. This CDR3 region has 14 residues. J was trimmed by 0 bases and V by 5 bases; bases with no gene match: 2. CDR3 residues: CASSGDRSTDTQYF. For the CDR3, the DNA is TGCGCCAGCAGTGGGGACAGGAGCACAGATACGCAGTATTTT.

The CDR3 coding sequence is TGTGCCAGCACCCAACGCGGGGGGGCAGTGGGTGAGCAGTTCTTC. Translated: CASTQRGGAVGEQFF. The genes are TRBV7-8 and TRBJ2-1; 9 bases align to TRBD2. The CDR3 covers 15 residues. The V gene end was trimmed by 7 bases and the J gene end by 9 bases; junction bases not matched to a gene: 13. The germline CDR1 and CDR2 sequences are SGHVS and FQNEAQ.